This passage covers 25 T cell receptor beta chains from one sample sequenced in a study of blood T cells in healthy people across ages. Together with a sample-barcoded 5' primer, a J-beta primer mix was included in a second PCR lasting about 6 to 11 cycles. TCRdb analysed the 5' RACE reads with MiXCR anew, one entry per CDR3 protein. The sample gives about 1,500,000 distinct CDR3 sequences, approximately 30% of which show up once; approximately 7.7% is in the top ten. Sequencing used blood. All receptors derive from a woman aged 25-40 years in good health.

Worth noting for this clonotype: One base away lies a much larger clone, so this may be a sequencing read error. The chain carries TRBV29-1 and TRBJ2-7, with 8 positions matching TRBD1. The CDR3 is 14 amino acids. Germline-derived CDR1 and CDR2 are SQVTM and ANQGSEA. This CDR3 is CSVEEPGQDYKQYF. The CDR3 DNA sequence: TGCAGCGTTGAAGAGCCGGGACAGGACTACAAGCAGTACTTC.

This clonotype was detected only a few times. The V gene is TRBV4-3, the J gene TRBJ1-6; D uncertain. Looked up from germline, CDR1 is LGHNA and CDR2 is YSLEER. The CDR3 extends over 13 amino acids. Trimming took 1 base from V and 10 from J, leaving 8 bases between them. CDR3 loop: CASSQAPGSPLHF. The CDR3 DNA reads TGCGCCAGCAGCCAAGCCCCGGGATCACCCCTCCACTTT.

J is TRBJ1-5 and V is TRBV10-3; 7 nucleotides align to TRBD1. The CDR3 contains 14 residues. The germline gives CDR1 ENHRY, CDR2 SYGVKD. V dropped 3 bases and J dropped 4; count of bases not matched to a gene: 3. The CDR3 spells CAISEDRVNQPQHF. In DNA, the CDR3 is TGTGCCATCAGTGAAGACAGGGTTAATCAGCCCCAGCATTTT.

This clonotype has a handful of counts. The rearrangement uses TRBV3-1 and TRBJ2-7; maybe TRBD2 (5 bases). The CDR3 consists of 17 residues. With 4 bases removed from V and 0 bases from J, the gap between germline ends came to 19 bases. CDR1 is LGHDT, CDR2 YNNKEL, per germline (reference sequence). CDR3 amino acids: CASSPSPTSAFSYEQYF. The CDR3 nucleotides are TGTGCCAGCAGCCCTTCCCCTACTAGTGCTTTCTCCTACGAGCAGTACTTC.

The CDR3 DNA sequence: TGCAGTGCTACCGACGGGTGGGGGGCCTTCTACGAGCAGTACTTC. Translated, it gives CSATDGWGAFYEQYF. The J gene is TRBJ2-7, the V gene TRBV20-1; D might be TRBD1 or TRBD2, each matching 6 bases. Germline V CDR1 and CDR2: DFQATT, SNEGSKA (reference sequence). Trimming removed 4 bases at V and 3 bases at J, with 19 bases between. This CDR3 spans 15 amino acids.

This chain joins TRBV7-9 and TRBJ2-1; 12 nucleotides match TRBD2. The CDR3 runs 15 residues. V shed 5 bases and J 13 bases; nucleotides not matched to a gene: 12. The germline V gene has CDR1 SEHNR and CDR2 FQNEAQ (reference sequence). CDR3 DNA: TGTGCCAGCAGCCAGACTAGCGGGGGACAAGAGACCCAGTTCTTC. Amino acids: CASSQTSGGQETQFF. The full variable domain, with the rest looked up from reference TRBV7-9 and TRBJ2-1, is DTGVSQNPRHKITKRGQNVTFRCDPISEHNRLYWYRQTLGQGPEFLTYFQNEAQLEKSRLLSDRFSAERPKGSFSTLEIQRTEQGDSAMYLCASSQTSGGQETQFFGPGTRLTVL.

V is TRBV9 and J is TRBJ2-3, with 7 bases identical to TRBD2. V shed 0 bases, J shed 0 bases, and the junction held 7 bases outside the gene matches. The CDR3 totals 17 residues. CDR1 SGDLS and CDR2 YYNGEE come from the germline V gene. The CDR3 DNA follows: TGTGCCAGCAGCGTAGATGCCCTAGCGGCTAGCACAGATACGCAGTATTTT. It yields the protein CASSVDALAASTDTQYF.

Concerning this clonotype: One end of the junction varies from germline; a read error may be responsible. The chain links TRBV7-9 to TRBJ1-2; 8 bases are a match to TRBD1. Germline assignment: CDR1 SEHNR and CDR2 FQNEAQ (reference sequence). The CDR3 is 15 residues long. CDR3 nucleotide sequence: TGTGCCAGCAGCTTCCGACAGGGGACAAACTATGGCTGCACCTTC. Its translation: CASSFRQGTNYGCTF.

This clonotype was recorded a few times. A much bigger clone sits one base away, suggesting this may be a read error. The genes are TRBV29-1 and TRBJ2-5, with D unresolved. V gave up 2 bases and J gave up 5 bases, with 12 bases separating them. The CDR3 is 13 amino acids. In germline, CDR1 is SQVTM, CDR2 ANQGSEA. In DNA form, the CDR3 reads TGCAGCGTTGAAAATTCTGCTTGGGAGACCCAGTACTTC. It encodes CSVENSAWETQYF.

This clonotype has only a few counts. Its ends do not fully match the called genes, so a read error is possible. The chain employs TRBV20-1 and TRBJ2-7; TRBD1 matches 9 bases. This CDR3 has 14 amino acids. The germline V gene encodes CDR1 DFQATT and CDR2 SNEGSKA (reference sequence). The CDR3 DNA sequence: TGCAGTGCCTTCGGGACAGGGAGCTCCTGCGAGCAGTACTTC. Translation gives CSAFGTGSSCEQYF.

This chain joins TRBV5-1 and TRBJ2-1, with D tentatively TRBD1 (5 bases). Germline V gives CDR1 SGHRS, CDR2 YFSETQ. The CDR3 is 15 amino acids. Trimming shortened V by 1 base and J by 7 bases, and 15 bases separated the two germline ends. The CDR3 nucleotides are TGCGCCAGCAGCTTGTCGTGGGCAGGGCGTAATGAGCAGTTCTTC. Translating it yields CASSLSWAGRNEQFF.

The J gene is TRBJ2-5, the V gene TRBV4-1; D is uncertain. Judging by the DNA end, TRBJ2-7 fits better; the J call may be wrong. Germline V gene sequence: CDR1 MGHRA, CDR2 YSYEKL. There are 15 residues in the CDR3. DNA for the CDR3: TGCGCCAGCAGCCAAGATTTAGCCAGGATCTACGAGCAGTACTTC. This sequence encodes CASSQDLARIYEQYF.

For this clonotype: One junction end disagrees with the germline gene, perhaps due to a read error. The chain joins TRBV7-2 to TRBJ1-1; 7 bases line up with TRBD1. The CDR3 has 14 amino acids. Germline CDR1 is SGHTA and CDR2 is FQGNSA. DNA of the CDR3: TGTGCCAGCAGCTGGTCGACAGGGAGCACTGAAGTTTTCTTT. Protein product: CASSWSTGSTEVFF. The full variable domain, with the rest looked up from reference TRBV7-2 and TRBJ1-1, is GAGVSQSPSNKVTEKGKDVELRCDPISGHTALYWYRQSLGQGLEFLIYFQGNSAPDKSGLPSDRFSAERTGGSVSTLTIQRTQQEDSAVYLCASSWSTGSTEVFFGQGTRLTVV.

This clonotype was observed at least ten times. The gene calls are TRBV5-1 and TRBJ2-5, with no clear D. In germline, CDR1 is SGHRS, CDR2 YFSETQ. V shed 4 bases and J shed 5 bases, with 18 bases lying between them. The CDR3 sequence is 15 residues long. The CDR3 spells CASSLITGPRETQYF. The CDR3 DNA is TGCGCCAGCAGCCTTATTACCGGGCCACGGGAGACCCAGTACTTC.

This clonotype came up many times. The chain combines TRBV29-1 with TRBJ2-7; maybe TRBD1 (6 bases). Germline CDR1 reads SQVTM; CDR2 reads ANQGSEA. The CDR3 runs to 13 residues. The V end lost 5 bases, the J end lost 1 base, and 12 bases lay between the germline ends. This CDR3 reads CSVSRDNSYEQYF. CDR3 nucleotides: TGCAGCGTTTCCCGGGACAATTCCTACGAGCAGTACTTC.

This clonotype was seen a few times. The chain links TRBV12-3 or TRBV12-4 to TRBJ1-1; 8 bases map to TRBD1. Trimming removed 4 bases from V and 10 bases from J; junction bases left unmatched: 14. The CDR3 is 15 amino acids. The CDR3 region is CASSSNAGGPSVAFF. The DNA of the CDR3 is TGTGCCAGCAGTTCCAACGCAGGGGGCCCTTCGGTAGCTTTCTTT.

The sample holds a few counts of this clonotype. This rearrangement joins TRBV18 to TRBJ1-6, with TRBD1 matching 9 bases. The germline CDR1 and CDR2 sequences are KGHSH and LQKENI. The CDR3 extends over 15 amino acids. Trimming took 5 bases from V and 7 from J; bases not matched to a gene: 6. CDR3 region: CASSSGQGPNSPLHF. In nucleotides, the CDR3 is TGTGCCAGCTCATCGGGACAGGGACCGAATTCACCCCTCCACTTT. Supplemented by reference TRBV18 and TRBJ1-6, the full variable domain reads NAGVMQNPRHLVRRRGQEARLRCSPMKGHSHVYWYRQLPEEGLKFMVYLQKENIIDESGMPKERFSAEFPKEGPSILRIQQVVRGDSAAYFCASSSGQGPNSPLHFGNGTRLTVT.

The chain joins TRBV14 to TRBJ2-3; 15 nucleotides line up with TRBD2. V lost 8 bases to trimming and J lost 11 bases; unmatched junction nucleotides: 20. This CDR3 comprises 18 residues. Per the germline V gene, CDR1 is SGHDN and CDR2 is FVKESK. The CDR3 DNA reads as TGTGCCAGCCAGCCCTACGACGGGACTAGCGGGGGGCCCCTAGGGCAGTATTTT. Translating gives CASQPYDGTSGGPLGQYF.

This clonotype was detected ten times or more. The V gene is TRBV5-1, the J gene TRBJ2-1; the D is unclear. With 0 bases removed from V and 0 bases from J, the gap between germline ends came to 10 bases. In germline, CDR1 is SGHRS, CDR2 YFSETQ. CDR3 length: 16 residues. In nucleotides, the CDR3 is TGCGCCAGCAGCTTGGTTCGAGCGAGCTCCTACAATGAGCAGTTCTTC. The encoded protein is CASSLVRASSYNEQFF.

The V gene is TRBV10-3, the J gene TRBJ1-2, with no clear D. Germline V lookup: CDR1 ENHRY, CDR2 SYGVKD. V dropped 3 bases and J dropped 4 bases, with 6 bases sitting between them. The CDR3 has 12 amino acids. The CDR3 is CAISDPPYGYTF. CDR3 bases: TGTGCCATCAGTGATCCCCCCTATGGCTACACCTTC.

J is TRBJ2-1 and V is TRBV6-2 or TRBV6-3; 12 bases line up with TRBD2. The DNA end is a closer match to TRBJ2-7, so the J assignment may be wrong. The germline CDR1 and CDR2 sequences are MNHEY and SVGEGT. CDR3 length: 15 residues. DNA of the CDR3: TGTGCCAGCAGGTTAGGACTAGCGGGACGGAATGAGCAGTACTTC. Protein product: CASRLGLAGRNEQYF.

V is TRBV5-4 and J is TRBJ2-7, with D perhaps matching TRBD1 (6 bases). The CDR3 extends over 14 amino acids. Trimming cost V 2 bases and J 5 bases, with 14 bases left between them. Germline V CDR1 and CDR2: SGHNT, YYREEE (reference sequence). The CDR3 DNA is TGTGCCAGCAGCTTTAAAAGGGGGATCAACGAGCAGTACTTC. Translating it yields CASSFKRGINEQYF.

The chain joins TRBV5-1 to TRBJ2-1, with 10 bases that match TRBD2. The CDR3 extends over 17 amino acids. Germline V gene lookup returns CDR1 SGHRS and CDR2 YFSETQ. V trimming: 2 bases; J trimming: 2 bases; junction bases outside the gene matches: 7. CDR3 residues: CASSLLLAGAPYNEQFF. The CDR3 nucleotides read TGCGCCAGCAGCTTACTGCTAGCGGGAGCCCCCTACAATGAGCAGTTCTTC.

This clonotype was picked up a small number of times. The V and J genes are TRBV12-3 or TRBV12-4 and TRBJ2-1; D gene uncertain. Trimming removed 5 bases at V and 13 bases at J, with 21 bases between. The length of the CDR3 is 14 residues. The CDR3 DNA reads TGTGCCAGCAGTCCTGCGCTGGGGATACCTGAACAGTTCTTC. Its protein is CASSPALGIPEQFF.

This clonotype appeared a few times. The rearrangement uses TRBV7-9 and TRBJ1-2, with D tentatively TRBD1 (5 bases). The CDR3 has 12 amino acids. CDR1 is SEHNR and CDR2 is FQNEAQ in the germline V gene (reference sequence). The V end was cut by 4 bases, the J end by 5 bases, with 8 bases between. The CDR3 nucleotides are TGTGCCAGCAGCTCCAGGGCGTATGGCTACACCTTC. The encoded protein is CASSSRAYGYTF.